The clone carrying this TCR beta chain was observed many times. The V and J ends lost 5 bases and 2 bases respectively, with 10 bases between them. The CDR3 consists of 14 residues. Per the germline V gene, CDR1 is SEHNR and CDR2 is FQNEAQ (reference sequence). The time point is: patch test 1, 2 weeks after DPC sensitization. Stated treatment: therapeutic diphenylcyclopropenone sensitization with weekly scalp DPC. The record originates from a study of human T cells and chemical hapten exposure. One entry per CDR3 protein results from TCRdb running MiXCR on the RACE reads. The repertoire includes around 110,000 distinct CDR3 sequences, roughly an eighth of them detected once, and around 1.5% sits in the top ten.

The sample here was whole blood, taken in connection with sensitization to the hapten diphenylcyclopropenone (DPC). This chain joins TRBV7-9 and TRBJ1-5; no clear D. This sequence originates from a woman between 50 and 59 years old with alopecia areata. Some clones in this sample may be carry-over from other donors' samples. The CDR3 reads CASSEGLGNQPQHF. In nucleotides, the CDR3 is TGTGCCAGCAGCGAAGGATTGGGCAATCAGCCCCAGCATTTT. Combining the CDR3 with reference TRBV7-9 and TRBJ1-5 gives the whole variable domain DTGVSQNPRHKITKRGQNVTFRCDPISEHNRLYWYRQTLGQGPEFLTYFQNEAQLEKSRLLSDRFSAERPKGSFSTLEIQRTEQGDSAMYLCASSEGLGNQPQHFGDGTRLSIL.